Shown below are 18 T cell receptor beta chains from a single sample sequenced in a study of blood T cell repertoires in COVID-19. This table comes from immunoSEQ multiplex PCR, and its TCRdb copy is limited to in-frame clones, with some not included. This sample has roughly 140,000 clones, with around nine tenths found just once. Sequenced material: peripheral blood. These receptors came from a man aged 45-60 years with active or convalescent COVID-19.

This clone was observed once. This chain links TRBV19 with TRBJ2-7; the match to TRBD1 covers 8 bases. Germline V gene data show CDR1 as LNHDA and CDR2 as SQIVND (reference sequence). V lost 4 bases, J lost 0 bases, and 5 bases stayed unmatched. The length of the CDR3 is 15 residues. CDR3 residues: CASSTDRASSYEQYF. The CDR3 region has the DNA TGTGCCAGTAGTACGGACAGGGCTAGCTCCTACGAGCAGTACTTC.

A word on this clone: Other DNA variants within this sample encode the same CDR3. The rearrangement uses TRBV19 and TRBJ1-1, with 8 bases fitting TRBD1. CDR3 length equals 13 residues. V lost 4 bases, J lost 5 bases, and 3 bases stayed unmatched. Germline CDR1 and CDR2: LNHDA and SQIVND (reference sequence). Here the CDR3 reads CASSSDRGTEAFF. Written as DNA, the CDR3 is TGTGCCAGTAGTAGCGACAGGGGAACTGAAGCTTTCTTT.

For the CDR3, the DNA is TGTGCCAGCAGTCCCCGGACAGGGGGAAATGAGCAGTTCTTC. It yields the protein CASSPRTGGNEQFF. The chain couples TRBV2 to TRBJ2-1; 10 bases match TRBD1. Losses at the gene ends were 5 bases for V and 7 bases for J; bases not matched to a gene: 5. Germline CDR1 is SNHLY and CDR2 is FYNNEI. The length of the CDR3 is 14 residues. Based on the CDR3 plus reference TRBV2 and TRBJ2-1, the full variable domain is EPEVTQTPSHQVTQMGQEVILRCVPISNHLYFYWYRQILGQKVEFLVSFYNNEISEKSEIFDDQFSVERPDGSNFTLKIRSTKLEDSAMYFCASSPRTGGNEQFFGPGTRLTVL.

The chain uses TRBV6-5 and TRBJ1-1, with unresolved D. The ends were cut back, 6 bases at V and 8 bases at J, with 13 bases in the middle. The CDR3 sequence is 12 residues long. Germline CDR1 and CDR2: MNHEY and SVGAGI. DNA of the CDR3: TGTGCCAGCAGCCCGGCGGGGTTCGAAGCTTTCTTT. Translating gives CASSPAGFEAFF.

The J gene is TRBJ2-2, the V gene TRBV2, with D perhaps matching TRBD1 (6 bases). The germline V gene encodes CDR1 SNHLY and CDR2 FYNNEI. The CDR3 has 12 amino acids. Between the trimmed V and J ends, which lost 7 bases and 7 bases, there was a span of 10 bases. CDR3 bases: TGTGCCAGCAAGGGGGTCGGCGGGGAGCTGTTTTTT. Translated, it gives CASKGVGGELFF.

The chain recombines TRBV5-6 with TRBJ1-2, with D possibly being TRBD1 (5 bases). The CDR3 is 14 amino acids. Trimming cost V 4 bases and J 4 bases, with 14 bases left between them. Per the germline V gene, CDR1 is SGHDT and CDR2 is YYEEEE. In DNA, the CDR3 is TGTGCCAGCAGCGGGCGTCAGGGCTTCTATGGCTACACCTTC. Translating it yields CASSGRQGFYGYTF.

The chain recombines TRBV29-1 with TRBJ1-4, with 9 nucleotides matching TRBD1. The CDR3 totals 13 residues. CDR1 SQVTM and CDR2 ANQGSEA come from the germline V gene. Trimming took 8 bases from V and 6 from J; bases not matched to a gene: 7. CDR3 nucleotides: TGCAGCTTTTTACAGGGGGCGGATGAAAAACTGTTTTTT. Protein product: CSFLQGADEKLFF. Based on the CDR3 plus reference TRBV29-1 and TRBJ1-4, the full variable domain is SAVISQKPSRDICQRGTSLTIQCQVDSQVTMMFWYRQQPGQSLTLIATANQGSEATYESGFVIDKFPISRPNLTFSTLTVSNMSPEDSSIYLCSFLQGADEKLFFGSGTQLSVL.

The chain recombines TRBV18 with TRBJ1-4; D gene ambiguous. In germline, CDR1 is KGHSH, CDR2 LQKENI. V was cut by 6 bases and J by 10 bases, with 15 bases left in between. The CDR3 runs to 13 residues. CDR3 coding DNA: TGTGCCAGCTCTCCTCCGTTACGAGGAAAACTGTTTTTT. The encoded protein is CASSPPLRGKLFF. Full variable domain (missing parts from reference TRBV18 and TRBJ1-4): NAGVMQNPRHLVRRRGQEARLRCSPMKGHSHVYWYRQLPEEGLKFMVYLQKENIIDESGMPKERFSAEFPKEGPSILRIQQVVRGDSAAYFCASSPPLRGKLFFGSGTQLSVL.

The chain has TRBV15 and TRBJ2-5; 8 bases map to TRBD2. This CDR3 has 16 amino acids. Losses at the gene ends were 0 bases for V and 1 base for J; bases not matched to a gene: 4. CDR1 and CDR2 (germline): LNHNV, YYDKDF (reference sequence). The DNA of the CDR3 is TGTGCCACCAGCAGAGAAACTAGCGGTCTCCAAGAGACCCAGTACTTC. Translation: CATSRETSGLQETQYF.

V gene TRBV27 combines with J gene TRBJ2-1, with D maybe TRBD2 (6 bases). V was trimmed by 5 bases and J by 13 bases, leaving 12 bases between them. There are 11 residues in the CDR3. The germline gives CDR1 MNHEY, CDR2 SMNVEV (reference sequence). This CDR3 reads CASSVGGEQFF. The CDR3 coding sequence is TGTGCCAGCAGTGTAGGAGGGGAACAGTTCTTC.

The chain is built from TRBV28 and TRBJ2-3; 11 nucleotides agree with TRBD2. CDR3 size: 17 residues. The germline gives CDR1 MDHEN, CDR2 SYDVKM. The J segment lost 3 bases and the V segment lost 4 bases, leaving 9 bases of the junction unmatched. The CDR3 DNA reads TGTGCCAGCAGTTCCCAGACTAGCGGGATTTTTACAGATACGCAGTATTTT. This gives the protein CASSSQTSGIFTDTQYF.

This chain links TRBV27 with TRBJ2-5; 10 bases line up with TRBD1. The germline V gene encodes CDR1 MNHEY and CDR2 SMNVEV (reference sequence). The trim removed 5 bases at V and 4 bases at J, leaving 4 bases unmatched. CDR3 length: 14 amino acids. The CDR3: CASSPWDRGETQYF. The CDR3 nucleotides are TGTGCCAGCAGTCCCTGGGACAGGGGAGAGACCCAGTACTTC.

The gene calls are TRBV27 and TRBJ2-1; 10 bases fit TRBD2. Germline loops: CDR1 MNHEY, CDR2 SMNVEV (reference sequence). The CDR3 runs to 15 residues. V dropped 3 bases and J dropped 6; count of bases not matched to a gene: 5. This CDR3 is CASSFGASGSNEQFF. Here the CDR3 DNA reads TGTGCCAGCAGTTTTGGTGCTAGCGGGAGCAATGAGCAGTTCTTC.

The CDR3: CASRDLAGHTYEQYF. CDR3 nucleotide sequence: TGTGCCAGCAGAGACCTAGCGGGCCATACCTACGAGCAGTACTTC. The rearrangement joins TRBV2 to TRBJ2-7, with 8 bases lining up with TRBD2. The length of the CDR3 is 15 residues. With V trimmed by 6 bases and J by 2 bases, 9 bases remained unmatched. CDR1 and CDR2 (germline): SNHLY, FYNNEI. The full variable domain, rest sourced from reference TRBV2 and TRBJ2-7, is EPEVTQTPSHQVTQMGQEVILRCVPISNHLYFYWYRQILGQKVEFLVSFYNNEISEKSEIFDDQFSVERPDGSNFTLKIRSTKLEDSAMYFCASRDLAGHTYEQYFGPGTRLTVT.

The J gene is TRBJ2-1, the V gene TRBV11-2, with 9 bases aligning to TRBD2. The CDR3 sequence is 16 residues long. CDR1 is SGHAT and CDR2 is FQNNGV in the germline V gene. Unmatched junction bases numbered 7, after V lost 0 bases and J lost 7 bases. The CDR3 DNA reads TGTGCCAGCAGCTTAGAGTTAGCGGGAGAATTGAATGAGCAGTTCTTC. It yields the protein CASSLELAGELNEQFF. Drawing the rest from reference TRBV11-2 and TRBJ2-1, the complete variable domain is EAGVAQSPRYKIIEKRQSVAFWCNPISGHATLYWYQQILGQGPKLLIQFQNNGVVDDSQLPKDRFSAERLKGVDSTLKIQPAKLEDSAVYLCASSLELAGELNEQFFGPGTRLTVL.

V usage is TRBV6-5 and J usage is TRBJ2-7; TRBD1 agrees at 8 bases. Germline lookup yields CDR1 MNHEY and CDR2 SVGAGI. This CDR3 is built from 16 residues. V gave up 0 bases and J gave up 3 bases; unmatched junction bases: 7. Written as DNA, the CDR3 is TGTGCCAGCAGTTACTCGGGACAGGTAAAGAGCTACGAGCAGTACTTC. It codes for CASSYSGQVKSYEQYF.

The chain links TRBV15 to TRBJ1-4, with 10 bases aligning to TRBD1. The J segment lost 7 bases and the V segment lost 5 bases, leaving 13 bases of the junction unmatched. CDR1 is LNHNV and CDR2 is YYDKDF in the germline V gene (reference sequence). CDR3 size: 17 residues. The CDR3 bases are TGTGCCACCAGCGAACGGACAGGGGGAGCGAGACGTGAAAAACTGTTTTTT. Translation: CATSERTGGARREKLFF.

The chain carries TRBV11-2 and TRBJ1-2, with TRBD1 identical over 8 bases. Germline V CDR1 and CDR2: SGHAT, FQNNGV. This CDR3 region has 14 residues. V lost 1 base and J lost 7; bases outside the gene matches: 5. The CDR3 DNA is TGTGCCAGCAGCTTAGGGGGCAGGGGGCCTGGCTACACCTTC. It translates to CASSLGGRGPGYTF.